The 20 T cell receptor beta chains presented below share a single source sample, sequenced in a study of regulatory T cells in long-lasting Graves disease. CDR3-region Arm-PCR and iRepertoire HTBI primers produced the TCR beta libraries. From the multiplex PCR reads, TCRdb called clonotypes with MiXCR, one entry per CDR3 protein. The sample shows 350,000 to 500,000 distinct CDR3 sequences, 11% to 15% of them seen only once. Time point given: newly diagnosed GD, antithyroid drugs for less than 3 months. RNA extracted from PBMCs served as the sequencing template. These data were also reused for a study on T cells in Graves' hyperthyroidism and ophthalmopathy.

The sample in question was peripheral blood mononuclear cells (PBMCs), obtained at new diagnosis, from a patient treated with antithyroid drugs. The receptor set was obtained from a woman in her forties or fifties with Graves disease.

At least ten counts were recorded for this clonotype. The J gene is TRBJ2-7, the V gene TRBV12-3 or TRBV12-4, with 14 bases lining up with TRBD2. This CDR3 has 14 residues. V was clipped by 6 bases and J by 5 bases; unmatched bases: 3. CDR3 region: CASRAGLAGDEQYF. The CDR3, as DNA: TGTGCCAGCAGAGCGGGACTAGCGGGAGACGAGCAGTACTTC.

This clonotype has a count of ten or more. The chain is built from TRBV10-3 and TRBJ1-1; 7 nucleotides align to TRBD1. The CDR3 consists of 14 residues. The junction had 9 bases not matched to a gene; V was cut back by 7 bases and J by 4 bases. Germline V lookup: CDR1 ENHRY, CDR2 SYGVKD. For the CDR3, the DNA is TGTGCCATCACTTTAGACAGGGCGGGCACTGAAGCTTTCTTT. Translated: CAITLDRAGTEAFF.

This clonotype was counted ten times or more. This chain connects TRBV30 to TRBJ1-1; 9 nucleotides agree with TRBD1. The CDR3 has 13 residues. CDR1 and CDR2 (germline): GTSNPN, SVGIG (reference sequence). The ends lost 3 bases at V and 5 bases at J; junction bases unmatched: 4. CDR3 nucleotides: TGTGCCTGGAGACAGGGGGCGACGACTGAAGCTTTCTTT. Translating it yields CAWRQGATTEAFF. The full variable domain, its missing parts supplied by reference TRBV30 and TRBJ1-1, is SQTIHQWPATLVQPVGSPLSLECTVEGTSNPNLYWYRQAAGRGLQLLFYSVGIGQISSEVPQNLSASRPQDRQFILSSKKLLLSDSGFYLCAWRQGATTEAFFGQGTRLTVV.

The table lists this clonotype with many counts. The genes are TRBV6-1 and TRBJ2-2; 8 nucleotides line up with TRBD1. Germline CDR1 MNHNS, CDR2 SASEGT. The CDR3 covers 15 residues. V shed 6 bases and J 4 bases; nucleotides not matched to a gene: 7. CDR3 coding DNA: TGTGCCAGCAGCATACAGGGGGTAGCCACCGGGGAGCTGTTTTTT. Translated: CASSIQGVATGELFF.

This clonotype was detected only a few times. The chain has TRBV28 and TRBJ2-3, with unresolved D. The germline gives CDR1 MDHEN, CDR2 SYDVKM. The V and J ends lost 5 bases and 5 bases respectively, with 14 bases between them. This CDR3 is 14 amino acids long. CDR3 in DNA: TGTGCCAGCAGTCCTCCCCTGGGGTTAGATACGCAGTATTTT. As protein: CASSPPLGLDTQYF.

This clonotype appeared a few times. The rearrangement uses TRBV5-1 and TRBJ1-4; D gene uncertain. Deletions cut 0 bases from V and 4 bases from J, with 10 bases between. The CDR3 is made up of 15 amino acids. The germline gives CDR1 SGHRS, CDR2 YFSETQ. CDR3 residues: CASSLASGNNEKLFF. The CDR3 coding sequence is TGCGCCAGCAGCTTGGCGTCGGGGAATAATGAAAAACTGTTTTTT.

This clonotype was detected a few times. This rearrangement joins TRBV19 to TRBJ1-1; no firm D call. Germline assignment: CDR1 LNHDA and CDR2 SQIVND (reference sequence). The CDR3 totals 12 residues. V lost 5 bases and J 6 bases, leaving 10 bases between the germline ends. CDR3: CASSGVGAEAFF. For the CDR3, the DNA is TGTGCCAGTAGTGGAGTAGGCGCTGAAGCTTTCTTT.

This clonotype was observed many times. Here the CDR3 DNA reads TGTGCCAGCAGCCAAAACCGGGACTACTACGAGCAGTACTTC. It translates to CASSQNRDYYEQYF. This rearrangement joins TRBV27 to TRBJ2-7; TRBD2 matches at 7 bases. Germline V lookup: CDR1 MNHEY, CDR2 SMNVEV (reference sequence). J gave up 3 bases and V 6 bases, and 8 bases lay outside the gene matches. The CDR3 length is 14 residues.

The chain has TRBV28 and TRBJ2-3; no clear D gene. The germline V and J ends were trimmed by 1 base and 4 bases, with 12 bases remaining between them. Germline CDR1 is MDHEN and CDR2 is SYDVKM. This CDR3 region has 15 residues. This CDR3 reads CASSLFVGSADTQYF. CDR3 bases: TGTGCCAGCAGTTTATTTGTGGGCAGCGCAGATACGCAGTATTTT.

This clonotype came up many times. The chain joins TRBV3-1 to TRBJ2-1, with a tentative D call TRBD2 (6 bases). This CDR3 has 14 residues. Germline V gene lookup returns CDR1 LGHDT and CDR2 YNNKEL (reference sequence). Trimming took off 3 bases at V and 6 bases at J, with 12 bases between the two ends. The CDR3 spells CASSHTSKVNEQFF. For the CDR3, the DNA is TGTGCCAGCAGCCACACTAGCAAGGTCAATGAGCAGTTCTTC.

Ten or more counts support this clonotype. V usage is TRBV5-1 and J usage is TRBJ2-7; 8 bases map to TRBD1. After removal of 3 bases from V and 2 bases from J, the junction contained 7 bases not matched to a gene. The CDR3 has 15 residues. The germline CDR1 and CDR2 sequences are SGHRS and YFSETQ. The CDR3 region is CASSSRGQGPYEQYF. The CDR3 DNA reads as TGCGCCAGCAGCTCAAGAGGACAGGGTCCCTACGAGCAGTACTTC.

This clonotype was counted once. The chain uses TRBV5-4 and TRBJ1-1; tentative D call: TRBD1 (6 bases). The V end was cut by 0 bases, the J end by 3 bases, with 12 bases between. This CDR3 has 15 residues. Germline-derived CDR1 and CDR2 are SGHNT and YYREEE (reference sequence). The CDR3 bases are TGTGCCAGCAGCTTGGCCGCGGGGGGCTACACTGAAGCTTTCTTT. Protein product: CASSLAAGGYTEAFF.

The CDR3, as DNA: TGCGCCAGCAGCTTGGACTACCGGACTAGCGGGATGAACACCGGGGAGCTGTTTTTT. It is translated as CASSLDYRTSGMNTGELFF. This chain uses TRBV5-1 with TRBJ2-2; TRBD2 aligns across 12 bases. This CDR3 contains 19 residues. V lost 0 bases to trimming and J lost 1 base; unmatched junction nucleotides: 7. CDR1 and CDR2 (germline): SGHRS, YFSETQ.

This clonotype was counted ten times or more. The chain carries TRBV7-2 and TRBJ1-4; TRBD1 agrees at 7 bases. The V gene end was trimmed by 5 bases and the J gene end by 6 bases; junction bases not matched to a gene: 6. The germline V gene has CDR1 SGHTA and CDR2 FQGNSA. The CDR3 contains 14 residues. CDR3: CASSPGQTYEKLFF. In DNA form, the CDR3 reads TGTGCCAGCAGCCCGGGACAGACATATGAAAAACTGTTTTTT. The complete variable domain, with remaining parts taken from reference TRBV7-2 and TRBJ1-4, reads GAGVSQSPSNKVTEKGKDVELRCDPISGHTALYWYRQSLGQGLEFLIYFQGNSAPDKSGLPSDRFSAERTGGSVSTLTIQRTQQEDSAVYLCASSPGQTYEKLFFGSGTQLSVL.

This clonotype was seen at least ten times. The chain joins TRBV28 to TRBJ2-2, with 9 bases identical to TRBD1. Per the germline V gene, CDR1 is MDHEN and CDR2 is SYDVKM. CDR3 size: 16 residues. V shed 3 bases, J shed 6 bases, and the junction held 8 bases outside the gene matches. In nucleotides, the CDR3 is TGTGCCAGCAGTTTGGGGACAGGGCTAAACGCCGGGGAGCTGTTTTTT. Its translation: CASSLGTGLNAGELFF.

V and J are TRBV19 and TRBJ1-2; possibly TRBD1 for D (5 bases). V was cut by 7 bases and J by 2 bases, with 17 bases left in between. This CDR3 contains 15 residues. Germline V gene lookup returns CDR1 LNHDA and CDR2 SQIVND (reference sequence). The CDR3 coding sequence is TGTGCCAGTACCTCCCGAGACAGTAGAAACTATGGCTACACCTTC. Translated: CASTSRDSRNYGYTF.

Many counts were recorded for this clonotype. The chain uses TRBV28 and TRBJ2-7, with D possibly matching TRBD2 (7 bases). CDR3 length: 14 residues. V was cut by 8 bases and J by 1 base, with 15 bases left in between. In germline, CDR1 is MDHEN, CDR2 SYDVKM. The CDR3 sequence is CASQQGGPSYEQYF. The CDR3 bases are TGTGCCAGCCAACAGGGAGGGCCTTCCTACGAGCAGTACTTC.

This clonotype has a count of ten or more. The gene calls are TRBV19 and TRBJ2-3; no definite D call. The length of the CDR3 is 15 residues. Germline loops: CDR1 LNHDA, CDR2 SQIVND (reference sequence). V was pared by 4 bases and J by 5 bases, with 16 bases between. CDR3 sequence (DNA): TGTGCCAGTAGTAACGGCAGACCCCTGGGAGATACGCAGTATTTT. It is translated as CASSNGRPLGDTQYF.

In its sample, this clonotype was seen many times. This sequence joins TRBV13 and TRBJ2-1, with 8 bases that match TRBD2. CDR1 is PRHDT and CDR2 is FYEKMQ in the germline V gene (reference sequence). The CDR3 length is 15 residues. With 4 bases clipped from V and 4 bases from J, the junction kept 6 bases outside the gene matches. CDR3 residues: CASSSREGHYNEQFF. The CDR3 coding sequence is TGTGCCAGCAGCTCTCGGGAGGGCCATTACAATGAGCAGTTCTTC.

As regards this clonotype: A read error may be the cause here, since a much bigger clone is one base away. V usage is TRBV2 and J usage is TRBJ2-3; D remains unclear. Trimming cost V 11 bases and J 5 bases, with 11 bases left between them. Germline V gene sequence: CDR1 SNHLY, CDR2 FYNNEI. The CDR3 sequence is 11 residues long. The chain's CDR3 is CARQLQDTQYF. In DNA, the CDR3 is TGTGCCCGCCAGCTTCAAGATACGCAGTATTTT.